Listed here are 31 T cell receptor beta chains from one sample, sequenced in a study of T-cell reconstitution after alpha-beta-depleted transplantation in children. Researchers prepared the TCRbeta library using unique molecular identifiers, the study reports. TCRdb ran MiXCR on the PCR reads and lists one entry per CDR3 protein. The sample consists of around 450,000 distinct CDR3 sequences, under 20% of them appearing once. The sample was PBMCs, mostly from graft donor cells, taken 360 days after TCRalphabeta/CD19-depleted stem cell transplant. Receptors were obtained from a boy in the first two years of life who had a stem cell transplant for Wiskott-Aldrich syndrome, so the T cells may come from the graft donor.

The V and J genes are TRBV10-3 and TRBJ1-6, with no clear D. Trimming cost V 4 bases and J 9 bases, with 16 bases left between them. CDR1 ENHRY and CDR2 SYGVKD come from the germline V gene. The CDR3 totals 15 residues. Written as DNA, the CDR3 is TGTGCCATCAGTGGGACCTTAAAGGGTAGTTCACCCCTCCACTTT. Translation: CAISGTLKGSSPLHF.

The chain combines TRBV24-1 with TRBJ2-7; TRBD2 aligns across 8 bases. Unmatched junction bases numbered 26, after V lost 5 bases and J lost 6 bases. CDR3 length: 20 residues. Germline CDR1 is KGHDR and CDR2 is SFDVKD. CDR3 coding DNA: TGTGCCACCAGTGGGTGCAGAAGACTCACCGTGGGGACTAGGGCTTTCGAGCAGTACTTC. It yields the protein CATSGCRRLTVGTRAFEQYF.

This clonotype was detected many times. CDR3 amino acids: CASSPAVGELFF. Written as DNA, the CDR3 is TGTGCCAGCAGCCCGGCGGTCGGGGAGCTGTTTTTT. The chain combines TRBV7-2 with TRBJ2-2; D not certain. Germline values: CDR1 SGHTA, CDR2 FQGNSA. The germline V and J ends were trimmed by 5 bases and 7 bases, with 8 bases remaining between them. The CDR3 consists of 12 residues.

This clonotype was found a few times. The V call is TRBV24-1, the J call TRBJ2-2, with no clear D. The length of the CDR3 is 14 residues. Germline V gene lookup returns CDR1 KGHDR and CDR2 SFDVKD. Between the trimmed V and J ends, which lost 4 bases and 5 bases, there was a span of 10 bases. The CDR3, as DNA: TGTGCCACCAGTGACCGGATGGGGACCGGGGAGCTGTTTTTT. Protein: CATSDRMGTGELFF.

This clonotype was picked up a small number of times. The rearrangement links TRBV6-5 to TRBJ1-1; D uncertain. V was cut by 2 bases and J by 5 bases, with 9 bases left in between. CDR1 and CDR2 from the germline V gene are MNHEY and SVGAGI. The CDR3 extends over 13 amino acids. The DNA for the CDR3 is TGTGCCAGCAGTTACCACCGAGGGACTGAAGCTTTCTTT. It codes for CASSYHRGTEAFF.

This clonotype came up a few times. V and J are TRBV5-6 and TRBJ2-1; 11 bases are a match to TRBD2. This CDR3 region has 17 residues. The junction had 8 bases not matched to a gene; V was cut back by 3 bases and J by 3 bases. Germline CDR1 is SGHDT and CDR2 is YYEEEE. DNA of the CDR3: TGTGCCAGCAGCTCTGGACTAGCGGGCACCGTCTACAATGAGCAGTTCTTC. Amino acids: CASSSGLAGTVYNEQFF.

In its sample, this clonotype was seen a few times. The V gene is TRBV20-1, the J gene TRBJ2-7; no clear D gene. The CDR3 is 14 amino acids. V was shortened by 3 bases and J by 0 bases, with 12 bases between the two germline ends. The germline V gene encodes CDR1 DFQATT and CDR2 SNEGSKA (reference sequence). The CDR3 DNA reads TGCAGTGCTAGTAAGGGTCTTAGCTCCTACGAGCAGTACTTC. This translates into CSASKGLSSYEQYF.

The chain couples TRBV6-1 to TRBJ2-7; D not certain. This CDR3 has 15 residues. Germline CDR1 reads MNHNS; CDR2 reads SASEGT. Trimming took 2 bases from V and 3 from J, leaving 14 bases between them. Written as DNA, the CDR3 is TGTGCCAGCAGTGAAATGGCAAGGGCCATCTACGAGCAGTACTTC. Amino acid sequence: CASSEMARAIYEQYF.

This clonotype was counted only a few times. The chain combines TRBV2 with TRBJ2-1; 10 bases line up with TRBD2. V lost 4 bases and J lost 4; bases outside the gene matches: 16. Germline V gives CDR1 SNHLY, CDR2 FYNNEI. The CDR3 sequence is 19 residues long. The CDR3 sequence: CASSGARQGGSGRYNEQFF. The CDR3 nucleotides read TGTGCCAGCAGTGGGGCCAGACAGGGAGGTAGCGGGAGGTACAATGAGCAGTTCTTC.

This clonotype was recorded at least ten times. The rearrangement joins TRBV2 to TRBJ1-1; weak D call: TRBD1 (5 bases). V was cut by 6 bases and J by 0 bases, with 14 bases left in between. Germline CDR1 reads SNHLY; CDR2 reads FYNNEI. This CDR3 comprises 15 residues. DNA for the CDR3: TGTGCCAGCAGCCCCGCCAGGGTCATGAACACTGAAGCTTTCTTT. This sequence encodes CASSPARVMNTEAFF.

The CDR3 nucleotides read TGTGCCAGCAGCGTACGGCTAGCGGGAGAGACCCAGTACTTC. Protein product: CASSVRLAGETQYF. The chain couples TRBV9 to TRBJ2-5, with 8 positions matching TRBD2. Trimming cost V 1 base and J 4 bases; bases outside gene matches: 3. Germline lookup yields CDR1 SGDLS and CDR2 YYNGEE. There are 14 residues in the CDR3.

There are a few counts of this clonotype. The CDR3 loop reads CASLPGPSYEQYF. DNA for the CDR3: TGTGCCAGCCTCCCCGGGCCCTCCTACGAGCAGTACTTC. This sequence joins TRBV28 and TRBJ2-7; no clear D. The CDR3 is made up of 13 amino acids. From germline, CDR1 is MDHEN and CDR2 SYDVKM. V shed 8 bases and J shed 0 bases, with 11 bases lying between them.

This clonotype turned up a few times. V is TRBV5-1 and J is TRBJ2-1, with TRBD2 matching over 7 bases. The CDR3 loop spans 17 amino acids. The germline V gene encodes CDR1 SGHRS and CDR2 YFSETQ. Trimming cost V 2 bases and J 4 bases; bases outside gene matches: 12. As DNA, the CDR3 is TGCGCCAGCAGCTTTATGGGGGGGGGTAGACTGTACAATGAGCAGTTCTTC. This gives the protein CASSFMGGGRLYNEQFF.

In its sample, this clonotype was seen a few times. The chain recombines TRBV5-1 with TRBJ2-1; TRBD2 matches 13 bases. The germline gives CDR1 SGHRS, CDR2 YFSETQ. The ends lost 5 bases at V and 4 bases at J; junction bases unmatched: 6. The CDR3 has 16 residues. CDR3 nucleotides: TGCGCCAGCAGAGCCGGGACTAGCGGGGTGTACAATGAGCAGTTCTTC. It is translated as CASRAGTSGVYNEQFF.

This chain uses TRBV18 with TRBJ2-2, with D uncertain. This CDR3 is built from 16 residues. The germline V gene has CDR1 KGHSH and CDR2 LQKENI. V dropped 3 bases and J dropped 7 bases, with 18 bases sitting between them. The CDR3 region is CASSPQTTLNGGELFF. CDR3 DNA: TGTGCCAGCTCACCCCAGACCACGTTGAACGGCGGGGAGCTGTTTTTT.

This clonotype showed up just a few times. This chain connects TRBV4-3 to TRBJ2-1, with 9 bases that match TRBD1. Looked up from germline, CDR1 is LGHNA and CDR2 is YSLEER. The CDR3 runs to 14 residues. V lost 0 bases to trimming and J lost 7 bases; unmatched junction nucleotides: 1. This CDR3 reads CASSQEGQGNEQFF. CDR3 coding DNA: TGCGCCAGCAGCCAAGAAGGACAGGGGAATGAGCAGTTCTTC.

This clonotype was seen many times. The rearrangement uses TRBV5-1 and TRBJ1-1; D is possibly TRBD1 (6 bases). CDR1 is SGHRS, CDR2 YFSETQ, per germline. This CDR3 is built from 16 residues. V was trimmed by 2 bases and J by 6 bases, leaving 20 bases between them. The DNA for the CDR3 is TGCGCCAGCAGCTTCGAATCGAAACAGGGTAGCGCTGAAGCTTTCTTT. Protein: CASSFESKQGSAEAFF. Combining the CDR3 with reference TRBV5-1 and TRBJ1-1 gives the whole variable domain KAGVTQTPRYLIKTRGQQVTLSCSPISGHRSVSWYQQTPGQGLQFLFEYFSETQRNKGNFPGRFSGRQFSNSRSEMNVSTLELGDSALYLCASSFESKQGSAEAFFGQGTRLTVV.

The chain couples TRBV15 to TRBJ2-5; TRBD1 aligns across 9 bases. The V gene's germline CDR1 is LNHNV and CDR2 YYDKDF (reference sequence). The CDR3 covers 15 residues. Trimming at V came to 1 base and at J to 5 bases, leaving 5 bases not matched to a gene. CDR3 region: CATSRGDRVLETQYF. CDR3 sequence (DNA): TGTGCCACCAGCAGAGGGGACAGGGTATTGGAGACCCAGTACTTC. The full variable domain, with the rest looked up from reference TRBV15 and TRBJ2-5, is DAMVIQNPRYQVTQFGKPVTLSCSQTLNHNVMYWYQQKSSQAPKLLFHYYDKDFNNEADTPDNFQSRRPNTSFCFLDIRSPGLGDTAMYLCATSRGDRVLETQYFGPGTRLLVL.

This chain links TRBV29-1 with TRBJ2-1; 7 nucleotides align to TRBD2. This CDR3 spans 14 amino acids. In germline, CDR1 is SQVTM, CDR2 ANQGSEA. Trimming took 2 bases from V and 2 from J; bases not matched to a gene: 3. In DNA form, the CDR3 reads TGCAGCGTTGAATCTGCGGGAGCCTACAATGAGCAGTTCTTC. It codes for CSVESAGAYNEQFF.

To note about this clonotype: A read error may explain this, as a much larger clone is one base away. The CDR3 reads CASSYLGQWSTDTQYF. The DNA for the CDR3 is TGTGCCAGCAGTTATCTGGGACAGTGGAGCACAGATACGCAGTATTTT. The chain is built from TRBV6-5 and TRBJ2-3; TRBD1 matches at 7 bases. V was pared by 3 bases and J by 0 bases, with 6 bases of the junction left unmatched. CDR1 and CDR2 (germline): MNHEY, SVGAGI. The CDR3 totals 16 residues.

The J gene is TRBJ2-5, the V gene TRBV10-1; unclear D gene. V was clipped by 2 bases and J by 3 bases, with 7 bases between them. The CDR3 has 13 amino acids. Per the germline V gene, CDR1 is WNHNN and CDR2 is SYGVQD (reference sequence). The CDR3 DNA is TGCGCCAGCAGTGAGCTGGGTGAAGAGACCCAGTACTTC. As protein: CASSELGEETQYF.

This clonotype was counted a few times. J is TRBJ2-4 and V is TRBV4-1; TRBD1 might be the D (5 bases). The germline V and J ends were trimmed by 3 bases and 1 base, with 10 bases remaining between them. Per the germline V gene, CDR1 is MGHRA and CDR2 is YSYEKL. CDR3 length: 15 amino acids. CDR3 in DNA: TGCGCCAGCAGCCACCCCAGACAGGCCAAAAACATTCAGTACTTC. Translation gives CASSHPRQAKNIQYF.

The CDR3: CSAPAGGRYNEQFF. The CDR3 DNA reads as TGCAGTGCGCCGGCGGGGGGCAGGTACAATGAGCAGTTCTTC. This chain joins TRBV20-1 and TRBJ2-1, with 8 nucleotides matching TRBD2. The CDR3 is made up of 14 amino acids. Per germline, CDR1 DFQATT and CDR2 SNEGSKA (reference sequence). With 6 bases clipped from V and 4 bases from J, the junction kept 8 bases outside the gene matches.

The rearrangement links TRBV18 to TRBJ2-7; D possibly uses TRBD1 or TRBD2 (5 bases each). The V and J ends lost 3 bases and 3 bases respectively, with 21 bases between them. In germline, CDR1 is KGHSH, CDR2 LQKENI. The CDR3 runs 17 residues. Here the CDR3 reads CASSPTSPGRKYYEQYF. Here the CDR3 DNA reads TGTGCCAGCTCACCTACCAGTCCGGGACGGAAATACTACGAGCAGTACTTC.

The chain carries TRBV20-1 and TRBJ2-7; 7 bases are a match to TRBD2. The CDR3 has 16 residues. J was trimmed by 2 bases and V by 3 bases; bases with no gene match: 13. The germline V gene encodes CDR1 DFQATT and CDR2 SNEGSKA (reference sequence). The CDR3 DNA sequence: TGCAGTGCTAGTGCCCTAGCGGATCGGGACCCCTACGAGCAGTACTTC. It codes for CSASALADRDPYEQYF.

In this sample, this clonotype turned up many times. The rearrangement uses TRBV29-1 and TRBJ2-1; 7 bases match TRBD1. Germline V lookup: CDR1 SQVTM, CDR2 ANQGSEA. CDR3 length: 12 residues. V lost 4 bases, J lost 8 bases, and 5 bases stayed unmatched. CDR3 bases: TGCAGCGTTGTCCAGGGGGTTCATGAGCAGTTCTTC. The encoded protein is CSVVQGVHEQFF.

This clonotype was picked up a small number of times. This sequence joins TRBV5-1 and TRBJ2-4; D is perhaps TRBD1 or TRBD2 (6 bases each). From germline, CDR1 is SGHRS and CDR2 YFSETQ. Trimming took 4 bases from V and 5 from J, leaving 16 bases between them. This CDR3 contains 15 residues. As DNA, the CDR3 is TGCGCCAGCAGCCCTGGAGGGGGGCGCGAAAACATTCAGTACTTC. It codes for CASSPGGGRENIQYF.

The rearrangement links TRBV6-6 to TRBJ2-7; 7 bases are a match to TRBD2. V shed 10 bases and J 2 bases; nucleotides not matched to a gene: 8. Germline V gives CDR1 MNHNY, CDR2 SVGAGI (reference sequence). The CDR3 sequence is 13 residues long. CDR3 loop: CATSGGVPYEQYF. The CDR3 DNA follows: TGTGCCACCTCTGGGGGGGTCCCCTACGAGCAGTACTTC.

The genes are TRBV7-9 and TRBJ2-2, with TRBD2 as a possible D gene (5 bases). Germline-derived CDR1 and CDR2 are SEHNR and FQNEAQ (reference sequence). V lost 5 bases to trimming and J lost 2 bases, with 9 bases between them. The CDR3 has 14 residues. The CDR3 loop reads CASSPLDNTGELFF. Written as DNA, the CDR3 is TGTGCCAGCAGCCCACTAGACAACACCGGGGAGCTGTTTTTT.

This clonotype was detected only a few times. The genes are TRBV11-2 and TRBJ2-7; possibly TRBD1 or TRBD2 for D (5 bases each). From germline, CDR1 is SGHAT and CDR2 FQNNGV. The V end lost 1 base, the J end lost 3 bases, and 16 bases lay between the germline ends. The CDR3 has 16 amino acids. Here the CDR3 DNA reads TGTGCCAGCAGCTTAGCGTTAATGGGGACGCTCTACGAGCAGTACTTC. It translates to CASSLALMGTLYEQYF.

This clonotype has ten or more counts. The chain couples TRBV29-1 to TRBJ2-7, with D perhaps matching TRBD1 (6 bases). There are 12 residues in the CDR3. Germline V CDR1 and CDR2: SQVTM, ANQGSEA. V shed 3 bases and J shed 6 bases, with 12 bases lying between them. The CDR3 reads CSVDLGAREQYF. CDR3 coding DNA: TGCAGCGTTGATTTGGGGGCGCGCGAGCAGTACTTC.